This TCR beta chain emerged from a study of blood T cells in healthy people across ages. This clonotype turned up a few times. The antigen remains unidentified. Study results and caveats: Older age coincided with a roughly linear decline in TCR beta diversity per million T cells.

It was with a sample-barcoded 5' primer and a J-beta primer mix that a second PCR of about 7 to 12 cycles was run. Unique molecular identifiers of 12 random nucleotides labeled each cDNA. TCRdb recomputed calls from the 5' RACE reads with MiXCR, one row per CDR3 protein. Here the sample spans 800,000 to 950,000 distinct CDR3 sequences, 25% to 30% being singletons. Germline CDR1 is SGHTA and CDR2 is FQGNSA. The ends were cut back, 1 base at V and 2 bases at J, with 12 bases in the middle. This CDR3 spans 15 amino acids. The data also belong to a second study, concerning T cells of mothers and their children. This second study says: For each mother, over 10 million TCR beta CDR3 reads were obtained, and for each child, roughly 2.8 million.

The chain is built from TRBV7-2 and TRBJ2-7, with D possibly TRBD2 on 7 matching bases. Sequencing input: blood. The sequence came from a woman aged 40 to 50 in good health. The CDR3 DNA reads TGTGCCAGCAGCTTAGAACCCGGGGGGCCCTACGAGCAGTACTTC. Protein sequence: CASSLEPGGPYEQYF. Drawing the rest from reference TRBV7-2 and TRBJ2-7, the complete variable domain is GAGVSQSPSNKVTEKGKDVELRCDPISGHTALYWYRQSLGQGLEFLIYFQGNSAPDKSGLPSDRFSAERTGGSVSTLTIQRTQQEDSAVYLCASSLEPGGPYEQYFGPGTRLTVT.